The T cell receptor beta chain under discussion was sequenced for a study of OX40 agonist ivuxolimab in advanced cancers. Background for the entire study: The costimulatory receptor OX40 (CD134) was targeted by ivuxolimab, a fully human IgG2 agonistic monoclonal antibody. Intravenous ivuxolimab was administered to patients every 2 weeks at six dose levels: 0.01, 0.1, 0.3, 1.5, 3 and 10 mg/kg. Among the approximately 54 dose-escalation patients, about 20 had hepatocellular carcinoma, around 15 melanoma, 9 renal cell carcinoma and 9 head and neck cancer. In the dose-escalation cohort, around four fifths of patients were male, and the mean age was approximately 64 years, with a range of roughly 23 to 85. Prior anti-PD-1, anti-PD-L1 or anti-CTLA-4 therapy was permitted, and 30% to 50% of dose-escalation patients had received checkpoint inhibitors. Partial responses were achieved by three dose-escalation patients, of whom one had hepatocellular carcinoma and two had cutaneous melanoma. Peripheral TCRbeta sequencing aimed to test whether ivuxolimab altered TCR sequence diversity and caused clonal T-cell expansion. The paper reports the monotherapy dose-escalation portion (N of about 47 patients) of the phase I ivuxolimab trial.

From cysteine to phenylalanine, the CDR3 is 14 amino acids long. Of all the DNA, just the CDR3 is kept, 42 bases in frame from base 1. In the germline V gene, CDR1 corresponds to SGHRS and CDR2 to YFSETQ. The germline ends are 13 bases apart after V is trimmed by 0 bases and J by 7 bases. The trial excluded patients who had a history of autoimmune disease or who were on systemic immunosuppression. Peripheral blood for TCR sequencing was drawn from every dose cohort at baseline, at cycle 4 day 1 and at cycle 7 day 1. Samples came from an open-label, multicenter, first-in-human phase I dose-escalation trial of ivuxolimab. Adults with locally advanced or metastatic melanoma, renal cell, hepatocellular, or head and neck squamous cell carcinoma were enrolled in the trial. Before TCR sequencing, CD4+ T cells and CD8+ T cells from peripheral blood were sorted into separate populations. Points on this clone: No cognate antigen has been identified for it. Per-base qualities were not stored, and no clone one base away is much larger.

To sequence the TCRbeta CDR3 region, genomic DNA was isolated from the sorted cells. The immunoSEQ Assay was used to sequence the TCRbeta CDR3 regions. The immuneACCESS repertoire file appears here via TCRdb, limited to in-frame rearrangements. These files lack a portion of the clones; in checked studies, under half of the deficit traces to unresolved V genes, and the cause of the others is not known. The sample yields 69,000 or so clones; more than 70% were counted once. In total, the top ten clones hold 5% to 6.5% of the sample. Here is what the overall study found, with its caveats: Partial responders in the 0.1-3.0 mg/kg groups had among the lowest normalized peripheral clonal expansion, especially among CD8+ T cells. Which antigens the clonally expanded peripheral T cells were specific for was not determined. After ivuxolimab, expanded clones were on average more numerous among CD8+ T cells than among CD4+ T cells. Clonal expansion of both CD4+ and CD8+ blood T cells was observed from baseline to week 6 at doses 0.1 to 3.0 mg/kg. Low levels of normalized T-cell clonal expansion were also seen in some nonresponding patients.

The clonotype was recovered from an adult with an advanced solid tumor such as melanoma, head and neck, liver or kidney cancer. Material: CD4+ or CD8+ T cells sorted from blood, obtained in a trial of the OX40 agonist ivuxolimab. This receptor chain uses TRBV5-1 and TRBJ1-2; confidence is insufficient to name the D gene. The nucleotide sequence reads as follows: TGCGCCAGCAGCTTGGAGCCGGGGAGTAGTGGCTACACCTTC. It encodes CASSLEPGSSGYTF.